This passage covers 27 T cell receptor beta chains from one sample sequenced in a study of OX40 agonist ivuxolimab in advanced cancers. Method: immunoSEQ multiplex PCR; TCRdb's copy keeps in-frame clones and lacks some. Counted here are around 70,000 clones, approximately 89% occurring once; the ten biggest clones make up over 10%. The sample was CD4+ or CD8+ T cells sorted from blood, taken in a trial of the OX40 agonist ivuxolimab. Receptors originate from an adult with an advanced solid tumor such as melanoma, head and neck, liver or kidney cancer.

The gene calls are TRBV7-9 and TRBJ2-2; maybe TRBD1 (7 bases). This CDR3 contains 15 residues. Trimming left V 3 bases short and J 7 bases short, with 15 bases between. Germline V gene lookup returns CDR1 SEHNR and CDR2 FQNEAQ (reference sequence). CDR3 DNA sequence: TGTGCCAGCAGCTTGGCCAGGGGGGCTAGCGGGGAGCTGTTTTTT. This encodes CASSLARGASGELFF.

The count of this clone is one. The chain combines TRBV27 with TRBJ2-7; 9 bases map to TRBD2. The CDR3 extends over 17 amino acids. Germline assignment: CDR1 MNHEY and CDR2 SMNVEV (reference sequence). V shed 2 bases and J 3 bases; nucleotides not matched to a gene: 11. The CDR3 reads CASSLAPPGLALYEQYF. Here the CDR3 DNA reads TGTGCCAGCAGTTTAGCTCCCCCGGGACTAGCCCTCTACGAGCAGTACTTC.

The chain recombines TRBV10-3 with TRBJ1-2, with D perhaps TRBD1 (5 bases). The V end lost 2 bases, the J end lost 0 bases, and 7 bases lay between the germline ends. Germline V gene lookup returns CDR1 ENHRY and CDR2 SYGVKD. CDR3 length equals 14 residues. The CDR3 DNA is TGTGCCATCAGTGAGGGGGCCGCTAACTATGGCTACACCTTC. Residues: CAISEGAANYGYTF.

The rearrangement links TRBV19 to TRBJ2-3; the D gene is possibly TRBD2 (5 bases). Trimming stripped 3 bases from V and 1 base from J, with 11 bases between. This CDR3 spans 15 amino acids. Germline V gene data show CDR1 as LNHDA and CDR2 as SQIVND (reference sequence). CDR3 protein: CASSIGVKGTDTQYF. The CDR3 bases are TGTGCCAGTAGTATCGGGGTCAAAGGCACAGATACGCAGTATTTT.

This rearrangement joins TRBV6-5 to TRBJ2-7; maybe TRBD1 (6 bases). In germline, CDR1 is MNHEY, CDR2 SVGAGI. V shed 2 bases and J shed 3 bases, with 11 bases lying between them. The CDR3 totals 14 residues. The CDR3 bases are TGTGCCAGCAGTTACCTTCCAGGGGTCTACGAGCAGTACTTC. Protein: CASSYLPGVYEQYF.

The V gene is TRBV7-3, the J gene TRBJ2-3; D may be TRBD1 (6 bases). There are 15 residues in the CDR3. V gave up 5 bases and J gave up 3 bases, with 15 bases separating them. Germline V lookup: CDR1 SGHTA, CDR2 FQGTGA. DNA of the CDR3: TGTGCCAGCAGCCCAACAGGGTGGCGTACAGATACGCAGTATTTT. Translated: CASSPTGWRTDTQYF.

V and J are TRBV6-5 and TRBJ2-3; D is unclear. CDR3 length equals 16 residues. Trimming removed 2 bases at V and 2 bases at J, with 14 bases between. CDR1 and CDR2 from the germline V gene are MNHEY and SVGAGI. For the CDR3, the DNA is TGTGCCAGCAGTTACGAACTCCGGGTCTCCACAGATACGCAGTATTTT. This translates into CASSYELRVSTDTQYF.

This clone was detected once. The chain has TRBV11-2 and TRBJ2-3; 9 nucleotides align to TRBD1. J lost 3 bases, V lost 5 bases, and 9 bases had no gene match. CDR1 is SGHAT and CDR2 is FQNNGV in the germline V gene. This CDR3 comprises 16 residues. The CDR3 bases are TGTGCCAGCAGCCCCGATTTACAGGGGGCTACAGATACGCAGTATTTT. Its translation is CASSPDLQGATDTQYF.

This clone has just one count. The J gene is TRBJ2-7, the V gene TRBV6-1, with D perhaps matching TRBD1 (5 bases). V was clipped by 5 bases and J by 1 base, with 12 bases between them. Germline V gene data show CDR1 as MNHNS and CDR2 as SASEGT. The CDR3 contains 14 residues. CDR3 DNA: TGTGCCAGCAGTCCCCCGTGGACATCCTACGAGCAGTACTTC. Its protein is CASSPPWTSYEQYF.

In DNA form, the CDR3 reads TGTGCCAGCTCACCGTCCATACGGGGTTTCCACGAGCAGTACTTC. This translates into CASSPSIRGFHEQYF. The chain uses TRBV18 and TRBJ2-7, with D possibly TRBD2 on 5 matching bases. In germline, CDR1 is KGHSH, CDR2 LQKENI. The CDR3 consists of 15 residues. Trimming took off 3 bases at V and 5 bases at J, with 17 bases between the two ends.

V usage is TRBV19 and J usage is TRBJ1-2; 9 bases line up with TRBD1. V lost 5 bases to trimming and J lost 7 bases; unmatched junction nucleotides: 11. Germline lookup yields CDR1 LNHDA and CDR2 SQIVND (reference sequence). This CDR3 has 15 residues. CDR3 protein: CASSPIEGQGSGYTF. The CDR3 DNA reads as TGTGCCAGTAGTCCGATCGAGGGACAGGGCTCTGGCTACACCTTC.

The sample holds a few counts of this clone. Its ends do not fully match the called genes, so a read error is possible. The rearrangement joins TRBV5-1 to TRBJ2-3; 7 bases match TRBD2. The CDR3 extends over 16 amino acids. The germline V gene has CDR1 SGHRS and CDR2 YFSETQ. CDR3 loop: CASTLRLAGNTDTQYF. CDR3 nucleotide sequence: TGCGCCAGCACCTTGAGATTAGCGGGCAACACAGATACGCAGTATTTT. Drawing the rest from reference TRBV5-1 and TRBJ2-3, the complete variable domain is KAGVTQTPRYLIKTRGQQVTLSCSPISGHRSVSWYQQTPGQGLQFLFEYFSETQRNKGNFPGRFSGRQFSNSRSEMNVSTLELGDSALYLCASTLRLAGNTDTQYFGPGTRLTVL.

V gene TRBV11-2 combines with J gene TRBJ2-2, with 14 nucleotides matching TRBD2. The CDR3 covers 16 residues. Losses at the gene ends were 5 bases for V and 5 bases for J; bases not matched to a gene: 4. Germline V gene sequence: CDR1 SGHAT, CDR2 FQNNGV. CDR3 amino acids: CASSPRLAGGTGELFF. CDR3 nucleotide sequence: TGTGCCAGCAGCCCAAGACTAGCGGGGGGGACCGGGGAGCTGTTTTTT.

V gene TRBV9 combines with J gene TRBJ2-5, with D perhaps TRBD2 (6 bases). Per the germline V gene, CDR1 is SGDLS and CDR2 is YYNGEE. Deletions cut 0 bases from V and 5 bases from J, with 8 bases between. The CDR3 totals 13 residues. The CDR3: CASSVAGGETQYF. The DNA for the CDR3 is TGTGCCAGCAGCGTAGCAGGAGGGGAGACCCAGTACTTC.

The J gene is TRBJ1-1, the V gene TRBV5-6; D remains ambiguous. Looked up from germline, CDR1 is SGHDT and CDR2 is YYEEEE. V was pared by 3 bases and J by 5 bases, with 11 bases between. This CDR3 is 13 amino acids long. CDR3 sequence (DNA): TGTGCCAGCAGCTATGGGCGGCAGACTGAAGCTTTCTTT. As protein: CASSYGRQTEAFF.

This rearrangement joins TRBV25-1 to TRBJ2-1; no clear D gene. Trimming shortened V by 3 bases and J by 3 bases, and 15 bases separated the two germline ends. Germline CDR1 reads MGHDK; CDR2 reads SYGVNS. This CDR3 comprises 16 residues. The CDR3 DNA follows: TGTGCCAGCAGTGAGATTAATGCAAGGTTCTACAATGAGCAGTTCTTC. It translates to CASSEINARFYNEQFF.

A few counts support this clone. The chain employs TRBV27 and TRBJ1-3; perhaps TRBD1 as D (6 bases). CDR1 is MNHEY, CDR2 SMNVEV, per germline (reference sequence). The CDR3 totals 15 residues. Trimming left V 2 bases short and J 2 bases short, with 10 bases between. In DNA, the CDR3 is TGTGCCAGCAGTTTAGGCAGGGGAGCTGGAAACACCATATATTTT. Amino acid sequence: CASSLGRGAGNTIYF.

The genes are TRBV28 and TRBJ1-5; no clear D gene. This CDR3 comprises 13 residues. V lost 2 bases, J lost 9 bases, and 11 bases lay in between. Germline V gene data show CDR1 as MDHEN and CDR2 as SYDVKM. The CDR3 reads CASSLDDFRPQHF. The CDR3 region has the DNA TGTGCCAGCAGTTTAGATGACTTTCGGCCCCAGCATTTT. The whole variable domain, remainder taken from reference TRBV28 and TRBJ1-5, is DVKVTQSSRYLVKRTGEKVFLECVQDMDHENMFWYRQDPGLGLRLIYFSYDVKMKEKGDIPEGYSVSREKKERFSLILESASTNQTSMYLCASSLDDFRPQHFGDGTRLSIL.

The CDR3 region has the DNA TGCGCCAGCAGCTTGGGGGCAGGGGATGGCTACGAGCAGTACTTC. It codes for CASSLGAGDGYEQYF. J is TRBJ2-7 and V is TRBV5-1; tentative D call: TRBD1 (6 bases). The CDR3 is made up of 15 amino acids. V lost 0 bases and J 3 bases, leaving 13 bases between the germline ends. CDR1 is SGHRS and CDR2 is YFSETQ in the germline V gene.

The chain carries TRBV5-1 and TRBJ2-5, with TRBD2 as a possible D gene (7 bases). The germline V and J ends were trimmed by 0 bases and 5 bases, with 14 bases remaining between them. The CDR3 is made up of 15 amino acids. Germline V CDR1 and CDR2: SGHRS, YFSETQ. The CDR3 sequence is CASSLEGRGTETQYF. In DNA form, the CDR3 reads TGCGCCAGCAGCTTGGAGGGGAGGGGGACTGAGACCCAGTACTTC.

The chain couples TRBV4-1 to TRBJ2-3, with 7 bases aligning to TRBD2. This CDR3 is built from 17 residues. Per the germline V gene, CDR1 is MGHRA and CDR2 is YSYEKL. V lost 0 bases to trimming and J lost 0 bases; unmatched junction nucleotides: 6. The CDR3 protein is CASSQDGSGTSTDTQYF. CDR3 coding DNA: TGCGCCAGCAGCCAAGATGGAAGCGGGACCAGCACAGATACGCAGTATTTT.

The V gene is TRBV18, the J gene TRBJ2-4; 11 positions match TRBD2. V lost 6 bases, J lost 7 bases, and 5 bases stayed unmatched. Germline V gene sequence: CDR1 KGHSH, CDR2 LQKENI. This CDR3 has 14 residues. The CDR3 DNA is TGTGCCAGCTCTCCGATAGCGGGAGGGAACATTCAGTACTTC. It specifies CASSPIAGGNIQYF.

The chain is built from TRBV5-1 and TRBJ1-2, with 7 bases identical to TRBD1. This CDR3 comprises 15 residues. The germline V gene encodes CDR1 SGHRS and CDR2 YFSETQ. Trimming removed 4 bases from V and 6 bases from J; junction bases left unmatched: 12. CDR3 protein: CASSRGTVSPHGYTF. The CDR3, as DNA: TGCGCCAGCAGCAGAGGGACAGTATCCCCCCATGGCTACACCTTC.

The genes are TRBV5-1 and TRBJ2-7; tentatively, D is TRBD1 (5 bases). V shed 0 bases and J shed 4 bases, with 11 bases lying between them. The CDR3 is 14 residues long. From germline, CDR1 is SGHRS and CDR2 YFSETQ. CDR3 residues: CASSLVGRAYEQYF. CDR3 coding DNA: TGCGCCAGCAGCTTGGTGGGCAGGGCTTACGAGCAGTACTTC.

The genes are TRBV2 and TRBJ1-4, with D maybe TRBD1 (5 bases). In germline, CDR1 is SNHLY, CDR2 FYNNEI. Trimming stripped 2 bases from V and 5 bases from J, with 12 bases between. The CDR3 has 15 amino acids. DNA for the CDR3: TGTGCCAGCAGTGAATTCGGGGGTAACAATGAAAAACTGTTTTTT. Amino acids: CASSEFGGNNEKLFF.

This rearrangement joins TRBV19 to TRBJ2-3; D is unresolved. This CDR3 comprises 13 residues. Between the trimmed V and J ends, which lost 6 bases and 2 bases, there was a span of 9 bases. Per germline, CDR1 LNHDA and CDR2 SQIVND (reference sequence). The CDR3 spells CASSFPYTDTQYF. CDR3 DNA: TGTGCCAGTAGCTTCCCCTACACAGATACGCAGTATTTT.

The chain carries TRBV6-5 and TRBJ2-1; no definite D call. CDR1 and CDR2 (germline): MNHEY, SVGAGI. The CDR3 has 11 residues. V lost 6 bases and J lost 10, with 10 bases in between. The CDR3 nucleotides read TGTGCCAGCAGGTTTGGGATAGAGCAGTTCTTC. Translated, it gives CASRFGIEQFF.